The rows below give T cell receptor beta chains drawn from one sample of a study of identical twins. TCRdb analysed the 5' RACE reads with MiXCR anew, one entry per CDR3 protein. The table shows hundreds of thousands of distinct CDR3 sequences, with approximately 13% occurring only once. These data also featured in a second study, about yellow fever vaccine responses in identical twins.

The sample taken for sequencing was PBMCs. These receptors were collected from a woman younger than 35 in good health. Both conserved end residues are trimmed from each CDR3.

CDR3aa | v_gene
ASSYPGTYNSPLH | TRBV6-5
ATSDPLGGLGVNEQF | TRBV24-1
ASSFRQGRDTQY | TRBV6-2/TRBV6-3
ASSNGPPNTEAF | TRBV6-2/TRBV6-3
SVGGNIQY | TRBV29-1
ASSINRGLYEQY | TRBV28
SAPPRGAGELF | TRBV20-1
AILGDRDYEQY | TRBV10-3
ASSPLFTDTQY | TRBV6-6
ASSLLQGQPQH | TRBV12-3/TRBV12-4
SASDGSDQPQH | TRBV20-1
ASMEPRVIADNEQF | TRBV2
ASSLGGRDTGELF | TRBV12-3/TRBV12-4
ASSIEGLAGGLSGANVLT | TRBV19
ASRRQHQETQY | TRBV19
ASSPRTSGVNTGELF | TRBV6-1
ASSPEDSYEQY | TRBV12-3/TRBV12-4
ASSQWGRTYEQY | TRBV14
ASSQEGAWTSVKETQY | TRBV4-1
ASSSSVPYEQY | TRBV5-6
ASREGQGASYEQY | TRBV6-1
ASSGPGTSGSRTGELF | TRBV11-1
ASSLWGAHLSNQPQH | TRBV27
ASSIASGRLIGNEQF | TRBV19
ASSLDFYGYT | TRBV12-3/TRBV12-4
ASSLSQGSVTYNEQF | TRBV5-1
ASSPRTGGAKNIQY | TRBV7-9
ATRLGVEAF | TRBV7-9
SVGTGPYEQY | TRBV20-1
ATSEGGAPYNEQF | TRBV24-1
ASSSPGGSTEAF | TRBV25-1
ASSYYRGPGNIQY | TRBV7-8
ASSWRDPLDEQF | TRBV11-2
ASSQFLGGTKNTEAF | TRBV3-1
ASSPLTERESSYEQY | TRBV7-9
SASLRQMNTEAF | TRBV20-1
SASRSDGYT | TRBV20-1
ASSPDAMGPTTNEKLF | TRBV11-2
ASSQVGLADNEQF | TRBV4-1
SVEGQENYEQY | TRBV29-1
ASSQDGTSGGTDTQY | TRBV12-3/TRBV12-4
SVVPVASYEQY | TRBV29-1
ASKWDFNEQF | TRBV6-1
SARAGGRSSYEQY | TRBV20-1
ASSLKTGGVSETQY | TRBV7-7
ASSPGPRVEQY | TRBV14
ASSSTGGTEAF | TRBV19
ASSQTGGEQF | TRBV5-4